The 15 T cell receptor beta chains reported below all come from one sample, sequenced in a study of T-cell reconstitution after alpha-beta-depleted transplantation in children. Preparation of the TCRbeta library was carried out with unique molecular identifiers. In TCRdb, the PCR reads were re-called with MiXCR into one record per CDR3 protein. The table includes some 400,000 distinct CDR3 sequences, around 21% detected once. Sample: PBMCs from the stem cell graft donor, taken from the stem cell graft. These receptors were taken from a human donor who donated a stem cell graft to a child with acute myeloid leukemia.

This clonotype was observed at least ten times. The V gene is TRBV12-3 or TRBV12-4, the J gene TRBJ2-7; 7 nucleotides align to TRBD1. This CDR3 comprises 12 residues. Trimming removed 6 bases from V and 2 bases from J; junction bases left unmatched: 1. DNA of the CDR3: TGTGCCAGCAGGACAGGGACCTACGAGCAGTACTTC. Its protein is CASRTGTYEQYF.

In this sample, this clonotype turned up a few times. The chain links TRBV28 to TRBJ2-7, with 9 positions matching TRBD1. The J segment lost 2 bases and the V segment lost 10 bases, leaving 6 bases of the junction unmatched. The CDR3 covers 13 residues. The germline gives CDR1 MDHEN, CDR2 SYDVKM. CDR3 in amino acids: CATDRGITYEQYF. In DNA, the CDR3 is TGTGCCACCGACAGGGGGATCACCTACGAGCAGTACTTC.

This clonotype was recorded at least ten times. The chain combines TRBV12-3 or TRBV12-4 with TRBJ2-4, with TRBD2 identical over 9 bases. This CDR3 spans 18 amino acids. V dropped 1 base and J dropped 3; count of bases not matched to a gene: 10. CDR3 residues: CASSLGGPSGTVKNIQYF. The CDR3 coding sequence is TGTGCCAGCAGTTTAGGTGGGCCTAGCGGGACTGTCAAAAACATTCAGTACTTC.

This clonotype was seen ten or more times. The chain uses TRBV4-3 and TRBJ2-7, with 8 bases fitting TRBD2. Germline V gene sequence: CDR1 LGHNA, CDR2 YSLEER. With V trimmed by 0 bases and J by 0 bases, 10 bases remained unmatched. The CDR3 is made up of 18 amino acids. DNA for the CDR3: TGCGCCAGCAGCCAAGATCATGCGGCAGGACTAGCCTCCTACGAGCAGTACTTC. Protein: CASSQDHAAGLASYEQYF.

The chain carries TRBV7-2 and TRBJ2-7; D is undetermined. The CDR3 contains 11 residues. Germline assignment: CDR1 SGHTA and CDR2 FQGNSA. The ends were cut back, 7 bases at V and 2 bases at J, with 6 bases in the middle. CDR3 region: CASTATYEQYF. CDR3 nucleotide sequence: TGTGCCAGCACCGCAACCTACGAGCAGTACTTC.

This clonotype has just a few counts. A junction boundary mismatches the germline segment, possibly from a read error. The gene calls are TRBV12-3 or TRBV12-4 and TRBJ2-7; tentatively, D is TRBD1 (6 bases). The CDR3 sequence is 13 residues long. Here the CDR3 DNA reads TGTGCCAGCAGTTTTGGTCGGGATCACCTTCAGGGGTTC. Translating it yields CASSFGRDHLQGF.

This clonotype was seen repeatedly, ten times or more. The rearrangement links TRBV6-5 to TRBJ1-3; D is perhaps TRBD1 (5 bases). Germline V gene sequence: CDR1 MNHEY, CDR2 SVGAGI. Trimming pared 5 bases from V and 0 bases from J, leaving 8 bases between. The CDR3 loop spans 14 amino acids. The CDR3 DNA sequence: TGTGCCAGCAGTAACAGGAACTCTGGAAACACCATATATTTT. Amino acid sequence: CASSNRNSGNTIYF.

The rearrangement joins TRBV2 to TRBJ2-3; D not resolved. V was cut by 8 bases and J by 2 bases, with 5 bases left in between. Germline values: CDR1 SNHLY, CDR2 FYNNEI. The CDR3 sequence is 11 residues long. This CDR3 is CASQTTDTQYF. The CDR3 region has the DNA TGTGCCAGCCAGACCACAGATACGCAGTATTTT.

This clonotype was observed a handful of times. V gene TRBV7-9 combines with J gene TRBJ2-5; 7 bases are a match to TRBD1. The CDR3 runs to 13 residues. The germline V gene encodes CDR1 SEHNR and CDR2 FQNEAQ (reference sequence). J was trimmed by 6 bases and V by 6 bases; bases with no gene match: 7. The CDR3, as DNA: TGTGCCAGCAGGTCGGGGACAGTGCAGACCCAGTACTTC. It codes for CASRSGTVQTQYF.

V is TRBV20-1 and J is TRBJ2-1; 7 bases map to TRBD2. The CDR3 is 14 residues long. The trim removed 0 bases at V and 10 bases at J, leaving 9 bases unmatched. Germline V gene data show CDR1 as DFQATT and CDR2 as SNEGSKA (reference sequence). Here the CDR3 reads CSARDLAGVGEQFF. The DNA for the CDR3 is TGCAGTGCTAGAGATCTCGCGGGAGTGGGGGAGCAGTTCTTC.

The gene calls are TRBV4-1 and TRBJ2-7; D may be TRBD1 or TRBD2 (5 bases each). Germline-derived CDR1 and CDR2 are MGHRA and YSYEKL. Between the trimmed V and J ends, which lost 3 bases and 2 bases, there was a span of 11 bases. This CDR3 contains 14 residues. CDR3 nucleotides: TGCGCCAGCAGCCAGATGGGACGTCCCTACGAGCAGTACTTC. This sequence encodes CASSQMGRPYEQYF.

This rearrangement joins TRBV3-1 to TRBJ2-5, with a possible D match to TRBD1 (5 bases). The CDR3 is 14 residues long. Germline V gives CDR1 LGHDT, CDR2 YNNKEL (reference sequence). V dropped 1 base and J dropped 2 bases, with 8 bases sitting between them. Written as DNA, the CDR3 is TGTGCCAGCAGCCAAGTGCGACAGCAAGAGACCCAGTACTTC. Translation: CASSQVRQQETQYF.

In this sample, this clonotype turned up a few times. Given a much more abundant clone one base away, this may be a read error. The chain links TRBV5-1 to TRBJ1-1; 9 bases map to TRBD1. Trimming at V came to 4 bases and at J to 12 bases, leaving 10 bases not matched to a gene. The CDR3 runs to 13 residues. Germline CDR1 reads SGHRS; CDR2 reads YFSETQ. The CDR3 protein is CASSTDRGGFSFF. Here the CDR3 DNA reads TGCGCCAGCAGCACGGACAGGGGAGGTTTCTCTTTCTTT. The entire variable domain, with the rest obtained from reference TRBV5-1 and TRBJ1-1, is as follows: KAGVTQTPRYLIKTRGQQVTLSCSPISGHRSVSWYQQTPGQGLQFLFEYFSETQRNKGNFPGRFSGRQFSNSRSEMNVSTLELGDSALYLCASSTDRGGFSFFGQGTRLTVV.

This rearrangement joins TRBV20-1 to TRBJ2-2; D is ambiguous. The germline gives CDR1 DFQATT, CDR2 SNEGSKA (reference sequence). Trimming took off 5 bases at V and 8 bases at J, with 6 bases between the two ends. The CDR3 runs 10 residues. As DNA, the CDR3 is TGCAGTGCTTTCGAAGGGGAGCTGTTTTTT. Translation: CSAFEGELFF.

This clonotype has ten or more counts. The gene calls are TRBV20-1 and TRBJ1-6, with a tentative D call TRBD1 (5 bases). This CDR3 spans 15 amino acids. Germline CDR1 and CDR2: DFQATT and SNEGSKA (reference sequence). The germline V and J ends were trimmed by 0 bases and 8 bases, with 14 bases remaining between them. The CDR3 coding sequence is TGCAGTGCTAGAGATCGGGGACCGCGAGATTCACCCCTCCACTTT. It is translated as CSARDRGPRDSPLHF.